This T cell receptor (beta chain) was documented in a study of vaccination and CD4 T cells after COVID-19. Study-wide context: Four females and six males made up the convalescents, two of whom were Hispanic. Study outcomes and limitations: Spike mono-reactive status applied to 304 of 307 vaccine-specific clones in convalescent patients.

Cultured CD4+ T cells had their DNA profiled by the Oncomine TCR Beta short-read assay. TCRdb independently ran MiXCR on the PCR reads; one entry per CDR3 protein. Here the sample spans 4,000 to 6,000 distinct CDR3 sequences, roughly 60% being singletons. With regard to this clonotype: The antigen is not known.

The treatment here: approximately 10-day PBMC culture with coronavirus spike peptide pools or control peptides (ViraFEST assay). Samples of CD4+ T cells were obtained from the unexposed donor before the COVID-19 pandemic (2011-2018). ViraFEST grew antigen-specific T cells using peptide pools, then sequenced TCRs. The source is a human donor in good health. The sequencing input was CD4+ T cells from blood, cultured in vitro.

In DNA form, the CDR3 reads TGTGCCAGCAGCTTAGCAGGGAGTGGGGCCCCCTACGAGCAGTACTTC. Translating gives CASSLAGSGAPYEQYF. The gene calls are TRBV7-2 and TRBJ2-7; D tentatively reads TRBD1 or TRBD2 (5 bases each). The V end lost 0 bases, the J end lost 2 bases, and 14 bases lay between the germline ends. The CDR3 spans 16 residues. Germline V gene lookup returns CDR1 SGHTA and CDR2 FQGNSA.